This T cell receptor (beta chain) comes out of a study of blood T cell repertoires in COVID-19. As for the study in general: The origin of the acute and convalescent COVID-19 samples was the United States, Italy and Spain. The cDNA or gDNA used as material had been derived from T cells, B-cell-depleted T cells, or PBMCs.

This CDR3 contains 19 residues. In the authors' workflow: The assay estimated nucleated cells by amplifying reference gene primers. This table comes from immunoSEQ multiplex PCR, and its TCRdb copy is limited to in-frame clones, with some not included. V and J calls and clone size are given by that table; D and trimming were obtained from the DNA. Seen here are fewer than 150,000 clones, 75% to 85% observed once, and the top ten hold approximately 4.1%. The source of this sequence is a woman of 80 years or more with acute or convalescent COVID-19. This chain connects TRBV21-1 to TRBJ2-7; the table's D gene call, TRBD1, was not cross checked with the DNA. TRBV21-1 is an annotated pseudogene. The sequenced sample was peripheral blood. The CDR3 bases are TGTGCCAGCAGCAATAATATTTTACCCCGGGACAGGGGTTCTTACGAGCAGTACTTC. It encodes CASSNNILPRDRGSYEQYF.